A selection of T cell receptor beta chains follows, all from one sample in a study of blood T cells in healthy people across ages. In TCRdb, the 5' RACE reads were re-called with MiXCR into one record per CDR3 protein. The data show roughly 1.5 million distinct CDR3 sequences, approximately 39% seen once. What was sequenced was blood. The source of these receptors is a woman aged 18-35 years in good health. CDR3s include the opening cysteine and the closing phenylalanine or tryptophan. A D gene is named only where the DNA matches it firmly. Where a row states a size, it is once, few, many or the class of an expanded clone; other rows omit it.

J gene: TRBJ2-7; V gene: TRBV20-1; clone size: -; D gene: -; CDR3 length: 13; CDR3 protein: CSARDGKAYEQYF; CDR3 DNA: TGCAGTGCTAGAGATGGAAAGGCCTACGAGCAGTACTTC
J gene: TRBJ2-7; V gene: TRBV7-9; clone size: few; D gene: TRBD1; CDR3 length: 16; CDR3 protein: CASSLDLGQGDYEQYF; CDR3 DNA: TGTGCCAGCAGCTTAGACTTGGGACAGGGAGACTACGAGCAGTACTTC
J gene: TRBJ2-7; V gene: TRBV6-2/TRBV6-3; clone size: -; D gene: TRBD2; CDR3 length: 19; CDR3 protein: CASSYHQLAGGPYSYEQYF; CDR3 DNA: TGTGCCAGCAGTTACCACCAACTAGCGGGAGGGCCTTACTCCTACGAGCAGTACTTC
J gene: TRBJ2-7; V gene: TRBV12-3/TRBV12-4; clone size: -; D gene: -; CDR3 length: 14; CDR3 protein: CASSLGVLAHEQYF; CDR3 DNA: TGTGCCAGCAGTTTAGGGGTCTTAGCCCACGAGCAGTACTTC
J gene: TRBJ2-5; V gene: TRBV11-2; clone size: once; D gene: -; CDR3 length: 15; CDR3 protein: CASSSLRGVQETQYF; CDR3 DNA: TGTGCCAGCAGCTCGCTCAGGGGAGTACAAGAGACCCAGTACTTC
J gene: TRBJ1-5; V gene: TRBV20-1; clone size: -; D gene: -; CDR3 length: 13; CDR3 protein: CSADQNPIQPQHF; CDR3 DNA: TGCAGTGCCGACCAGAACCCTATCCAGCCCCAGCATTTT
J gene: TRBJ2-2; V gene: TRBV12-3/TRBV12-4; clone size: -; D gene: TRBD2; CDR3 length: 16; CDR3 protein: CASSFPRLAAIGELFF; CDR3 DNA: TGTGCCAGCAGTTTTCCGCGACTAGCGGCAATCGGGGAGCTGTTTTTT
J gene: TRBJ2-2; V gene: TRBV24-1; clone size: -; D gene: -; CDR3 length: 15; CDR3 protein: CATNPGGSNTGELFF; CDR3 DNA: TGTGCCACCAACCCAGGGGGGAGTAACACCGGGGAGCTGTTTTTT
J gene: TRBJ2-5; V gene: TRBV27; clone size: -; D gene: TRBD2; CDR3 length: 15; CDR3 protein: CASKWTSDWLETQYF; CDR3 DNA: TGTGCCAGCAAATGGACTAGCGATTGGTTGGAGACCCAGTACTTC
J gene: TRBJ1-4; V gene: TRBV6-6; clone size: few; D gene: TRBD1; CDR3 length: 16; CDR3 protein: CASSGYGDRGSGKLFF; CDR3 DNA: TGTGCCAGCAGTGGCTATGGGGACAGGGGGTCGGGAAAACTGTTTTTT
J gene: TRBJ2-7; V gene: TRBV2; clone size: -; D gene: TRBD1; CDR3 length: 14; CDR3 protein: CASRRTGLYYEQYF; CDR3 DNA: TGTGCCAGCAGAAGGACAGGGCTATACTACGAGCAGTACTTC
J gene: TRBJ2-5; V gene: TRBV7-8; clone size: few; D gene: TRBD2; CDR3 length: 16; CDR3 protein: CASSLTSGGTYNEQYF; CDR3 DNA: TGTGCCAGCAGCTTGACTAGCGGGGGAACCTACAATGAGCAGTACTTC
J gene: TRBJ1-5; V gene: TRBV7-9; clone size: few; D gene: TRBD1; CDR3 length: 18; CDR3 protein: CASSSGLTRDRVSQPQHF; CDR3 DNA: TGTGCCAGCAGCTCCGGATTGACCCGGGACAGGGTATCTCAGCCCCAGCATTTT
J gene: TRBJ2-3; V gene: TRBV25-1; clone size: -; D gene: -; CDR3 length: 14; CDR3 protein: CASSVAESTDTQYF; CDR3 DNA: TGTGCCAGCAGTGTAGCGGAAAGCACAGATACGCAGTATTTT
J gene: TRBJ2-1; V gene: TRBV11-2; clone size: few; D gene: TRBD1; CDR3 length: 16; CDR3 protein: CASSLVTGQGNNEQFF; CDR3 DNA: TGTGCCAGCAGCTTAGTTACCGGACAGGGTAACAATGAGCAGTTCTTC
J gene: TRBJ2-1; V gene: TRBV7-3; clone size: few; D gene: TRBD2; CDR3 length: 20; CDR3 protein: CASSLVGPGTSGRRGNEQFF; CDR3 DNA: TGTGCCAGCAGCTTAGTGGGACCCGGGACTAGCGGGAGAAGGGGCAATGAGCAGTTCTTC
J gene: TRBJ2-2; V gene: TRBV11-3; clone size: -; D gene: TRBD2; CDR3 length: 18; CDR3 protein: CASSLDELGTSSTGELFF; CDR3 DNA: TGTGCCAGCAGCTTAGATGAGTTGGGGACTAGCAGCACCGGGGAGCTGTTTTTT
J gene: TRBJ2-3; V gene: TRBV4-1; clone size: -; D gene: -; CDR3 length: 16; CDR3 protein: CASSQVGNPNTDTQYF; CDR3 DNA: TGCGCCAGCAGCCAAGTTGGGAACCCTAACACAGATACGCAGTATTTT
J gene: TRBJ1-1; V gene: TRBV2; clone size: few; D gene: -; CDR3 length: 13; CDR3 protein: CASHFSRGTEAFF; CDR3 DNA: TGTGCCAGCCACTTCAGCAGAGGGACTGAAGCTTTCTTT
J gene: TRBJ1-6; V gene: TRBV4-1; clone size: -; D gene: TRBD1; CDR3 length: 15; CDR3 protein: CASSQEGQGDSPLHF; CDR3 DNA: TGCGCCAGCAGCCAAGAGGGACAGGGCGATTCACCCCTCCACTTT
J gene: TRBJ2-3; V gene: TRBV3-1; clone size: -; D gene: -; CDR3 length: 14; CDR3 protein: CASSPRGITDTQYF; CDR3 DNA: TGTGCCAGCAGCCCGAGAGGGATTACAGATACGCAGTATTTT
J gene: TRBJ2-5; V gene: TRBV27; clone size: -; D gene: -; CDR3 length: 13; CDR3 protein: CASSYQAGSSQYF; CDR3 DNA: TGTGCCAGCAGTTACCAGGCAGGGTCTTCTCAGTACTTC
J gene: TRBJ2-5; V gene: TRBV4-1; clone size: -; D gene: -; CDR3 length: 14; CDR3 protein: CASSHWLAQETQYF; CDR3 DNA: TGCGCCAGCAGCCATTGGCTAGCCCAAGAGACCCAGTACTTC